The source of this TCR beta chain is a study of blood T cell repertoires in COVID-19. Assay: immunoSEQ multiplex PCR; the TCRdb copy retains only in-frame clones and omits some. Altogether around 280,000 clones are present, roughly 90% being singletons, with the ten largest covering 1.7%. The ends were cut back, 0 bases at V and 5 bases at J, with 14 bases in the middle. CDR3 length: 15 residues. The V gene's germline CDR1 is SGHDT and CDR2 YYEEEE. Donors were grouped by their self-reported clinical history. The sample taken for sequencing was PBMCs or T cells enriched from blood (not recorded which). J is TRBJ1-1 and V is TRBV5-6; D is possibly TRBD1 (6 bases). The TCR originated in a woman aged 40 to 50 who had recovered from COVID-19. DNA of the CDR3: TGTGCCAGCAGCTTGGCCATAGTAGGGGGAACTGAAGCTTTCTTT. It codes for CASSLAIVGGTEAFF. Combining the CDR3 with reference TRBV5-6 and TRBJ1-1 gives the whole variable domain DAGVTQSPTHLIKTRGQQVTLRCSPKSGHDTVSWYQQALGQGPQFIFQYYEEEERQRGNFPDRFSGHQFPNYSSELNVNALLLGDSALYLCASSLAIVGGTEAFFGQGTRLTVV.